This TCR beta chain was identified in a study of T cells in Graves' hyperthyroidism and ophthalmopathy. Findings and caveats of the study: Ophthalmopathy and stable hyperthyroidism were separated by a 13 V-J model.

This clonotype was counted many times. Its target is unknown. Source material for PBMCs was over 8 ml fresh peripheral blood. TCR beta CDR3 region amplification was performed from RNA transcripts. HTBI primers were employed in a first-round RT-PCR of the TCR CDR3. TCRdb used MiXCR to reprocess the multiplex PCR reads, holding one entry per CDR3 protein. Of 250,000 to 300,000 distinct CDR3 sequences listed, approximately 14% were seen once; the top ten hold 30%. Looked up from germline, CDR1 is MNHNY and CDR2 is SVGAGI (reference sequence). This CDR3 is 14 amino acids long. V lost 2 bases to trimming and J lost 3 bases, with 8 bases between them.

The rearrangement uses TRBV6-6 and TRBJ2-1; D is unclear. Sequenced input: blood. This clonotype was obtained from a woman aged 45-65 years with Graves' hyperthyroidism that later progressed to Graves' ophthalmopathy. The CDR3 sequence is CASSYPSNYNEQFF. In nucleotides, the CDR3 is TGTGCCAGCAGTTACCCGTCGAACTACAATGAGCAGTTCTTC.